The text below deals with one T cell receptor (beta chain). The specificity of this receptor is unknown. One base away there is no much larger clone; base qualities are not given. The record originates from a study of Ad26.COV2.S vaccination and SARS-CoV-2 variants (dated by TCRdb to the early 2020s). About the investigation overall: Vaccine-arm donors came from COV1001, a multicentre, randomized, double-blind, placebo-controlled phase I-IIa trial of Ad26.COV2.S in healthy adults. Ad26.COV2.S was administered intramuscularly at a dose of 5x10^10 or 1x10^11 viral particles, either as one shot or as two shots given 56 days apart. Sequencing of the TCRbeta repertoire served to evaluate the specificity and breadth of SARS-CoV-2-reactive T cell receptors following Ad26.COV2.S vaccination. The TCR-sequenced set comprised about 32 samples: some 19 Ad26.COV2.S vaccine recipients, 5 placebo recipients and 8 SARS-CoV-2 convalescent individuals. Trial participants were randomized into five groups of five, in which low-dose or high-dose Ad26.COV2.S was given once or twice, or placebo was given on both occasions. Throughout the experiments and outcome assessment, investigators stayed blinded to trial group allocation.

TCRbeta CDR3 regions were sequenced with the immunoSEQ Assay. After extraction, genomic DNA underwent amplification by bias-controlled multiplex PCR, followed by high-throughput sequencing. The original pipeline was this. To quantify the absolute abundance of every unique TCRbeta CDR3 region, sequences were collapsed and filtered. T cell fraction was estimated by normalization of TCRbeta template counts to usable DNA, with usable DNA being measured through amplification of reference genes present in all nucleated cells. Repertoire TCRs were annotated as SARS-CoV-2-specific by exact matching of V gene, CDR3 amino acid sequence and J gene to a known reactive TCR set. MIRA supplied the reference SARS-CoV-2 TCR set, which was filtered for enrichment in COVID-19-positive ImmuneCODE repertoires so that public or cross-reactive TCRs were removed. Drawing on the MIRA antigens, annotated TCRs were analysed further at the level of specific ORF or position within ORF. Breadth was defined as annotated unique rearrangements over total unique productive rearrangements; depth was the summed frequency of those rearrangements. Group comparisons of TCR breadth used two-sided Wilcoxon rank-sum tests. In TCRdb, the immuneACCESS table is reduced to in-frame sequences with V and J assigned. These tables do not hold every clone; where another copy was compared, an unresolved V gene accounts for under half, and the others remain unexplained. D and trimming were read from the DNA, whereas the V and J calls and clone size are those reported in that table. This sample holds around 450,000 clones; 70% to 90% were observed only once. The ten top clones hold about 1.5% of the sample.

The treatment or condition tag for this specimen amounts to: roughly 19 received Ad26.COV2.S at low or high dose, single or two shots; roughly five received placebo; per-sample allocation not given. For vaccine and placebo recipients, the sequenced repertoires came from samples collected on day 63 after the first injection. In Cohort 1b, some 25 adults aged 18-55 years were enrolled at a single site in Boston, USA, between 29 July and 7 August 2020. Ad26.COV2.S was a replication-incompetent adenovirus type 26 vector that expressed a prefusion-stabilized SARS-CoV-2 spike protein derived from the original Wuhan strain. Sequences SEHNR (CDR1) and FQNEAQ (CDR2) are obtained from the germline V gene (reference sequence). The junction carries 15 bases between V and J, which are trimmed by 5 bases and 4 bases respectively. The CDR3 covers 15 residues, taking in both the cysteine and the phenylalanine. Only the CDR3 part of the read is kept: 45 bases, read in frame from the first base.

Beyond this particular receptor, the publication reports: The study lacked the statistical power to compare responses across vaccine doses or regimens. Non-spike TCR breadth was comparable between vaccine and placebo recipients, consistent with the vaccine containing only spike. Ad26.COV2.S recipients had higher spike-specific TCR breadth than placebo recipients (P = 0.0014). The authors noted that the TCR breadth and depth analyses may have underestimated total T cell responses. After vaccination, substantial breadth of spike-specific CD8+ and CD4+ T cell responses was reported.

The sequence was collected from a person between 18 and 65 years old who received the Ad26.COV2.S COVID-19 vaccine or a placebo. Specimen: peripheral blood, collected in a trial of Ad26.COV2.S vaccine versus placebo. The rearranged chain carries TRBV7-9 and TRBJ2-1; a confident D gene designation cannot be given. The nucleotide sequence is given as TGTGCCAGCAGCCCCGGCCAAGTCCCTTACAATGAGCAGTTCTTC. This translates into CASSPGQVPYNEQFF.